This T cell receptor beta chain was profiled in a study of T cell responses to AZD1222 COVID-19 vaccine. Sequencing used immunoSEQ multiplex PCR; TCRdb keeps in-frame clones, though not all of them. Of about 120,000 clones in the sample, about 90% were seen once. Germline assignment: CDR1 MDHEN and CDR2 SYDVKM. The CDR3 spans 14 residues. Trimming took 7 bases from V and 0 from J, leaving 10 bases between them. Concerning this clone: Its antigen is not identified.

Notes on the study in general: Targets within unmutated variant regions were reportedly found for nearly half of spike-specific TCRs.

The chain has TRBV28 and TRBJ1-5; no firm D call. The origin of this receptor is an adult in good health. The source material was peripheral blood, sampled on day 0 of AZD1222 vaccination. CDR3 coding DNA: TGTGCCAGCAACGTAAAGTATAGCAATCAGCCCCAGCATTTT. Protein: CASNVKYSNQPQHF.